This TCR beta chain was found in a study of T-cell reconstitution after alpha-beta-depleted transplantation in children. CDR3 length: 15 residues. Trimming removed 0 bases at V and 4 bases at J, with 13 bases between. Germline CDR1 reads SGHRS; CDR2 reads YFSETQ. TCRbeta library preparation incorporated unique molecular identifiers. TCRdb processed the PCR reads anew with MiXCR; each CDR3 protein has one entry. The sample has about 350,000 distinct CDR3 sequences; about an eighth are singletons. This clonotype came up many times. Sequenced material: PBMCs, taken from the stem cell graft. This TCR was sampled from a human donor who donated a stem cell graft to a child with Fanconi anemia. The rearrangement links TRBV5-1 to TRBJ1-1; weak D call: TRBD1 (6 bases). This CDR3 reads CASSLVAGESTEAFF. As DNA, the CDR3 is TGCGCCAGCAGCTTGGTGGCAGGGGAATCCACTGAAGCTTTCTTT.